This T cell receptor beta chain derives from a study of response to subunit inactivated influenza vaccine. General study points: Each seasonal flu vaccination may recruit only limited new T cells, authors suggested.

TCRdb ran MiXCR on the RT-PCR reads and lists one entry per CDR3 protein. The data hold around 520,000 distinct CDR3 sequences, with roughly 10% observed a single time. With regard to this clonotype: The antigen remains unidentified.

V lost 1 base, J lost 10 bases, and 20 bases lay in between. The CDR3 loop spans 16 amino acids. Germline V gene sequence: CDR1 SGHTA, CDR2 FQGNSA. This TCR was sampled from a man aged 50 or older who received an inactivated influenza vaccine. The rearrangement joins TRBV7-2 to TRBJ1-3; a possible D gene is TRBD1 (6 bases). Sequences were derived from PBMCs from blood, sampled on the day of vaccination. DNA for the CDR3: TGTGCCAGCAGCTTAGGTTGGTGGACAGAGGAGAGGACCATATATTTT. This sequence encodes CASSLGWWTEERTIYF.